This section outlines one TCR beta chain sequence together with its context. Its target is unknown. With a J-beta primer mix and a sample-barcoded 5' primer, a second PCR ran roughly 7 to 11 cycles. Every molecule of cDNA carried a tag from a template-switch adaptor with 12 random nucleotides. From each sample, at least 2.5 million paired-end reads containing CDR3 were obtained. TCRdb processed the 5' RACE reads anew with MiXCR; each CDR3 protein has one entry. The table includes hundreds of thousands of distinct CDR3 sequences, around 26% detected once. The data derive from a study of blood T cells in healthy people across ages. Whole-study findings and limits: PBMCs were not sorted, which prevented a conclusive comparison of naive versus antigen-experienced cells. Those diversity estimates obtained from one million T cells were thought to be underestimates.

Germline values: CDR1 SGHTA, CDR2 FQGTGA. Trimming pared 2 bases from V and 3 bases from J, leaving 11 bases between. This CDR3 is built from 15 residues. The sequenced sample was blood. The rearrangement links TRBV7-3 to TRBJ2-1; a possible D gene is TRBD2 (6 bases). This TCR derives from a woman over 75 in good health. This CDR3 is CASSLEAGIYNEQFF. The DNA for the CDR3 is TGTGCCAGCAGCTTAGAAGCGGGCATCTACAATGAGCAGTTCTTC.